The entry that follows covers one TCR beta chain sequence. This record belongs to a study of beta chain features in type 1 diabetes. The sequenced template was cDNA made from the entire isolated RNA. The method was immunoSEQ multiplex PCR; TCRdb's version includes in-frame clones alone and lacks a portion of them. The sample has 970,000 or so clones, roughly 16% seen once. The CDR3 runs 13 residues. CDR1 SEHNR and CDR2 FQNEAQ come from the germline V gene (reference sequence). Trimming removed 7 bases from V and 0 bases from J, with 8 bases in between. The specimen was naive CD4+ T cells from blood. The chain links TRBV7-9 to TRBJ2-3; D is unclear. The source is a woman younger than 35 in good health. The CDR3 spells CASNVGSTDTQYF. The CDR3 nucleotides are TGTGCCAGCAACGTTGGGAGCACAGATACGCAGTATTTT.